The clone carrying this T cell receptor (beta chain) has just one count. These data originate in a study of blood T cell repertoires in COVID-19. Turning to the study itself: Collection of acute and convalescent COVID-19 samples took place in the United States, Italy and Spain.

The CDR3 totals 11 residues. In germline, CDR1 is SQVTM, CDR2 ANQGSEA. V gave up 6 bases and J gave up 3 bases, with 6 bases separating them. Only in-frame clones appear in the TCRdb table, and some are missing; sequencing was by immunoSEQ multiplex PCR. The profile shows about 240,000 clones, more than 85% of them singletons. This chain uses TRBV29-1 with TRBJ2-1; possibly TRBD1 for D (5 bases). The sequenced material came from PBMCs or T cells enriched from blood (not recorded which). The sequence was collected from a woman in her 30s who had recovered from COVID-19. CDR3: CSVDNYNEQFF. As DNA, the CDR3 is TGCAGCGTGGACAACTACAATGAGCAGTTCTTC.